This record looks at one T cell receptor beta chain sequence and its context. What it binds is not known. The entry originates in a study of cytomegalovirus exposure and HLA in healthy donors. Study-wide context: Among the 398 donors who were genotyped, roughly 85% fell in the genetic ancestry cluster that is associated with self-reported Caucasian donors.

13 Jbeta primers and 60 Vbeta primers were used for the PCR. Libraries were prepared by immunoSEQ multiplex PCR; TCRdb keeps only in-frame clonotypes and omits some of them. The sample holds 150,000 to 200,000 clones, 65% to 85% seen once. The V gene end was trimmed by 6 bases and the J gene end by 6 bases; junction bases not matched to a gene: 6. CDR3 length: 14 residues. Germline lookup yields CDR1 WSHSY and CDR2 SAAADI. General study results and limits: In all likelihood, a cluster of highly shared sequence variants was a sequencing artifact. A link between a missense DCLRE1C variant and TCR beta V- and J-gene trimming emerged from a later analysis. Most TCR sequences proved rare, with some public TCRs found in many donors.

The chain is built from TRBV10-2 and TRBJ1-4, with TRBD1 matching over 8 bases. Material for sequencing was PBMCs. The source of this sequence is a woman younger than 45 in good health and CMV-seropositive. The CDR3 DNA is TGCGCCAGCAGGGACAGGGTTCAGGATGAAAAACTGTTTTTT. Amino acid sequence: CASRDRVQDEKLFF.